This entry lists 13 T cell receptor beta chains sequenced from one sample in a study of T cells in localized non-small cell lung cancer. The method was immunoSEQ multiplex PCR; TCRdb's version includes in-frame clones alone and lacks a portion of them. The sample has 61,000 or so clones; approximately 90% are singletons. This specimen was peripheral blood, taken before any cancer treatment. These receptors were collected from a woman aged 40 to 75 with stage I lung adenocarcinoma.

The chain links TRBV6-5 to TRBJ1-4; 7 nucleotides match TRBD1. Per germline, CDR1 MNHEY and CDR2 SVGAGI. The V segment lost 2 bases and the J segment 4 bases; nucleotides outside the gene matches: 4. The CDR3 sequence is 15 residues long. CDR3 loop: CASSYGGGGNEKLFF. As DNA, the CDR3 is TGTGCCAGCAGTTACGGAGGGGGCGGTAATGAAAAACTGTTTTTT.

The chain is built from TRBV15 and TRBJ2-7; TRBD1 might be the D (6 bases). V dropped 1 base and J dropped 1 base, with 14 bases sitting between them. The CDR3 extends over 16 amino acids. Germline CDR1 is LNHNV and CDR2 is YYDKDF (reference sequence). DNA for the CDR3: TGTGCCACCAGCAGAGGGGTACCGACAGGTTCCTACGAGCAGTACTTC. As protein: CATSRGVPTGSYEQYF.

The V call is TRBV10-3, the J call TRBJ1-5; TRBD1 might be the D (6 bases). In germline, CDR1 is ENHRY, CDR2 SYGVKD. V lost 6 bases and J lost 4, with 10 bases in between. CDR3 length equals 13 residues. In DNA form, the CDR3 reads TGTGCCATCAGCAGGGGATCTAATCAGCCCCAGCATTTT. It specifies CAISRGSNQPQHF.

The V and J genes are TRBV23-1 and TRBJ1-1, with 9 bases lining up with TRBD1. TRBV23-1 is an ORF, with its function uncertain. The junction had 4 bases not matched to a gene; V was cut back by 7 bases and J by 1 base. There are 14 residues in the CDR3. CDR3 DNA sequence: TGCGCCAGCATTGCGGACAGGGGGAACACTGAAGCTTTCTTT. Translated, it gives CASIADRGNTEAFF.

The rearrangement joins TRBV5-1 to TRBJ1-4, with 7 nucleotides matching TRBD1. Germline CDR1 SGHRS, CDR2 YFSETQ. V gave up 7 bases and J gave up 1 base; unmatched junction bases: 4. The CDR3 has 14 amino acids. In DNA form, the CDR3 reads TGCGCCAGCTCGCAGGGGGGAACTAATGAAAAACTGTTTTTT. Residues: CASSQGGTNEKLFF.

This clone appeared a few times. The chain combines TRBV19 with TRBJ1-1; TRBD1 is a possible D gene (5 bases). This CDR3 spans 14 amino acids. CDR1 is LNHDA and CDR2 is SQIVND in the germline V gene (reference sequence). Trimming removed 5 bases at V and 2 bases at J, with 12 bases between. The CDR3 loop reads CASSFGHTNTEAFF. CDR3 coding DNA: TGTGCCAGTAGTTTCGGACATACCAACACTGAAGCTTTCTTT.

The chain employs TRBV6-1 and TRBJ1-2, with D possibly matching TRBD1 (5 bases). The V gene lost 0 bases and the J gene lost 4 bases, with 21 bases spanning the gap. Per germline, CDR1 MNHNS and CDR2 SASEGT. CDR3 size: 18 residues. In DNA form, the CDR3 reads TGTGCCAGCAGTGAAGCGCTAGGGAGTGGGACTGGGGCCTATGGCTACACCTTC. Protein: CASSEALGSGTGAYGYTF.

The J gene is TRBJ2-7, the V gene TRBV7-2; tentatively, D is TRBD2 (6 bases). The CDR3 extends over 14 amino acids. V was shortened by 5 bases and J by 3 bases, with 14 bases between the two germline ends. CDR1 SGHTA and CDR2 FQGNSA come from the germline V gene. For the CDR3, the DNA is TGTGCCAGCAGCGTAGGGATGGGAGGCTACGAGCAGTACTTC. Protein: CASSVGMGGYEQYF.

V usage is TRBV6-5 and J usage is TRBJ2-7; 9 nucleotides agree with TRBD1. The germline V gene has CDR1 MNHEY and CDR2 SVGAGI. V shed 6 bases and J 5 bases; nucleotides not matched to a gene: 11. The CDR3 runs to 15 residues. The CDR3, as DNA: TGTGCCAGCAGCCACAGACAGGGGGTGGGTAACGAGCAGTACTTC. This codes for CASSHRQGVGNEQYF.

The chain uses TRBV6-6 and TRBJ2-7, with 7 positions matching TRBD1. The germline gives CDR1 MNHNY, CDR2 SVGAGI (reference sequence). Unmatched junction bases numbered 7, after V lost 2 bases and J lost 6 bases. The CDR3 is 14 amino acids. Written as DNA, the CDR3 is TGTGCCAGCAGTTACCAGACAGGGAACGGCGAGCAGTACTTC. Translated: CASSYQTGNGEQYF.

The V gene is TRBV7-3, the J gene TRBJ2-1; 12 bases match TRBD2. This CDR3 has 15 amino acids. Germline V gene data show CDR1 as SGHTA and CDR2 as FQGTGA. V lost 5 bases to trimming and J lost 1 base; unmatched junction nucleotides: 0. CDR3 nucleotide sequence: TGTGCCAGCAGCACTAGCGGGGGGTCCTACAATGAGCAGTTCTTC. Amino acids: CASSTSGGSYNEQFF.

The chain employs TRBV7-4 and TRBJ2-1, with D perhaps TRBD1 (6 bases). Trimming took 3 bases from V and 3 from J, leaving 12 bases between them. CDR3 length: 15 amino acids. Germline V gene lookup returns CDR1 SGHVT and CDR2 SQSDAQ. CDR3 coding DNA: TGTGCCAGCAGCTTTGGACAGTACCACTACAATGAGCAGTTCTTC. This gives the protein CASSFGQYHYNEQFF.

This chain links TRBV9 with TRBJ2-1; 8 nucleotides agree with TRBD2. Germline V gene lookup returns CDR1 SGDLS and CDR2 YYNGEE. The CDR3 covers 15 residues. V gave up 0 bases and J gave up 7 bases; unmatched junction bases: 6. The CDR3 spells CASSVDPAGVNEQFF. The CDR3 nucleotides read TGTGCCAGCAGCGTAGATCCAGCGGGGGTAAATGAGCAGTTCTTC.